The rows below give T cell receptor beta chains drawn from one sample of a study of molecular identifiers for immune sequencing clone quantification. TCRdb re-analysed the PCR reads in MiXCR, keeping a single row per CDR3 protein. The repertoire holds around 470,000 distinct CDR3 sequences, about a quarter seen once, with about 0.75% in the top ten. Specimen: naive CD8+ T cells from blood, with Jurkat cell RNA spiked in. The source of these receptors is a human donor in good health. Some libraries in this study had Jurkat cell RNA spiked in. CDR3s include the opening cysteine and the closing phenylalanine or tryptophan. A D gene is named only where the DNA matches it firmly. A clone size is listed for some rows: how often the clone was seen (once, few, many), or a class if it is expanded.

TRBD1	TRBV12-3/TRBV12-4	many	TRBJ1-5	CASSPGGKSQHF	TGTGCCAGCAGTCCAGGGGGCAAGTCCCAGCATTTT
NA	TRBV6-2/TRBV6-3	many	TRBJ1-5	CASSAGALPHQPQHF	TGTGCCAGCAGTGCTGGGGCCCTCCCCCATCAGCCCCAGCATTTT
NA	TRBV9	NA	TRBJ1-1	CASSVGFGVGWDTEAFF	TGTGCCAGCAGCGTAGGGTTCGGAGTTGGATGGGACACTGAAGCTTTCTTT
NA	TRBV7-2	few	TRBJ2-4	CASSFPRTDWAQTKNIQYF	TGTGCCAGCAGCTTCCCAAGGACAGATTGGGCTCAAACCAAAAACATTCAGTACTTC
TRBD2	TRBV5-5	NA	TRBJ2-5	CARSFPGLAGGAAEPPYF	TGTGCCAGAAGCTTCCCAGGACTAGCGGGGGGAGCAGCAGAGCCCCCGTACTTC
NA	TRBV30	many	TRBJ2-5	CAWSRLQETQYF	TGTGCCTGGAGTCGACTGCAAGAGACCCAGTACTTC
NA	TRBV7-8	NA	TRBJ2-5	CASSLVVPSLLVKETQYF	TGTGCCAGCAGCTTAGTTGTCCCTAGCCTTTTGGTTAAGGAGACCCAGTACTTC
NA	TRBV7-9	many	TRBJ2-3	CASSLREDTQYF	TGTGCCAGCAGCTTAAGGGAAGATACGCAGTATTTT
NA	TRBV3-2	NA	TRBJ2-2	CASSQRFPYTGELFF	TGTGCCAGCAGCCAACGGTTTCCGTACACCGGGGAGCTGTTTTTT
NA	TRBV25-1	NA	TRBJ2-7	CASSDPARGSYEQYF	TGTGCCAGCAGTGACCCCGCCAGGGGCTCTTACGAGCAGTACTTC
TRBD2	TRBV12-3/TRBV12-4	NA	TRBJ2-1	CASSPTVRLAGGGKFF	TGTGCCAGCAGTCCCACCGTTAGACTAGCGGGGGGCGGCAAGTTCTTC
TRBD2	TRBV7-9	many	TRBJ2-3	CASSPTSAHTDTQYF	TGTGCCAGCAGCCCTACTAGCGCCCACACAGATACGCAGTATTTT
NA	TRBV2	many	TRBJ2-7	CASSDWGPYEQYF	TGTGCCAGCAGTGATTGGGGCCCCTACGAGCAGTACTTC
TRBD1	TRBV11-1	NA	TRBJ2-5	CASSLAGTGDQETQYF	TGTGCCAGCAGCTTAGCTGGGACAGGGGACCAAGAGACCCAGTACTTC
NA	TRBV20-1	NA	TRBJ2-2	CSASGTNTGELFF	TGCAGTGCTAGCGGGACAAACACCGGGGAGCTGTTTTTT
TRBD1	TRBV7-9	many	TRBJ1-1	CGTGLGGVGTEAFF	TGTGGAACAGGGTTAGGGGGCGTAGGTACTGAAGCTTTCTTT